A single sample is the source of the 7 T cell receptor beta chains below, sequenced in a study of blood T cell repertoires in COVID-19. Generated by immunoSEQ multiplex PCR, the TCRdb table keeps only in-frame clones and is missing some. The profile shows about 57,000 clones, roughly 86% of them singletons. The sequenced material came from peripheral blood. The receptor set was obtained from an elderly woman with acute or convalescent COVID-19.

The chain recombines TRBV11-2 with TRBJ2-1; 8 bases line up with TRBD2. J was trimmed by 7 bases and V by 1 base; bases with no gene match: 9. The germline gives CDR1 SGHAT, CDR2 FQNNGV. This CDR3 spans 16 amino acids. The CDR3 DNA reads TGTGCCAGCAGCTTAGTACGGGGGGGGAACCAGAATGAGCAGTTCTTC. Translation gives CASSLVRGGNQNEQFF.

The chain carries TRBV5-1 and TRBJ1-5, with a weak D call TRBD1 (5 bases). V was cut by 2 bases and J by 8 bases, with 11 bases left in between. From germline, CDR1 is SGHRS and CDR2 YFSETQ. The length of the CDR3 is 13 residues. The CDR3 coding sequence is TGCGCCAGCAGCTTTCGCCAGGGCGAGCCCCAGCATTTT. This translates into CASSFRQGEPQHF.

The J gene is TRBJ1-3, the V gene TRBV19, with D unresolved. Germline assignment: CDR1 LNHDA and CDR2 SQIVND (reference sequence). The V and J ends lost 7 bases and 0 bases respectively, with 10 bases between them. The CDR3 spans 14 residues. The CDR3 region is CASNPVFSGNTIYF. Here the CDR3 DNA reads TGTGCCAGTAATCCAGTATTCTCTGGAAACACCATATATTTT. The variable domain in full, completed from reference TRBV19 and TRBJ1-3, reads DGGITQSPKYLFRKEGQNVTLSCEQNLNHDAMYWYRQDPGQGLRLIYYSQIVNDFQKGDIAEGYSVSREKKESFPLTVTSAQKNPTAFYLCASNPVFSGNTIYFGEGSWLTVV.

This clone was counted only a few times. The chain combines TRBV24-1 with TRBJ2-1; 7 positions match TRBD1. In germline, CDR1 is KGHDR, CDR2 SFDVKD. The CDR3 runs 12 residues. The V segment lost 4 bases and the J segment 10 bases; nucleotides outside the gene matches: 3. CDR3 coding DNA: TGTGCCACCAGTGACCCGGGACAGGAGCAGTTCTTC. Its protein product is CATSDPGQEQFF.

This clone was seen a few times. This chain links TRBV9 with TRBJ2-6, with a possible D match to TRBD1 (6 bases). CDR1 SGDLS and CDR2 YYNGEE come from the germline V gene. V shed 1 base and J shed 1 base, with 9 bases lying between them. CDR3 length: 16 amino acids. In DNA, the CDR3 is TGTGCCAGCAGCGTAACACAGGGTTCTGGGGCCAACGTCCTGACTTTC. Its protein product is CASSVTQGSGANVLTF.

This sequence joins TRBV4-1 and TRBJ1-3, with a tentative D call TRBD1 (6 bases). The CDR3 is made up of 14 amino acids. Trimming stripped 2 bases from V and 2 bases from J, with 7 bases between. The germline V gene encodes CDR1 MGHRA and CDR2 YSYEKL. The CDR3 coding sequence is TGCGCCAGCAGCCAAACAGGGACTGGAAACACCATATATTTT. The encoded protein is CASSQTGTGNTIYF.

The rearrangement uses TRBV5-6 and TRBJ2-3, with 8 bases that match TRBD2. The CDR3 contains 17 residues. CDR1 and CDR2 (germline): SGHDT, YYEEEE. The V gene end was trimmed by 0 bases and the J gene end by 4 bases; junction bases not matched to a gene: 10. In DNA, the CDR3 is TGTGCCAGCAGCTTGGTTACCAGCGGGAGAGTGGCAGATACGCAGTATTTT. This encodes CASSLVTSGRVADTQYF.